The 30 T cell receptor beta chains presented below share a single source sample, sequenced in a study of tumor-infiltrating lymphocytes in oesophageal squamous cell carcinoma. TCRdb re-called the PCR reads with MiXCR, one entry per CDR3 protein. The table shows about 10,000 distinct CDR3 sequences, with approximately 60% occurring only once. Specimen: esophageal tumor tissue. The receptors were sampled from a female donor with esophageal squamous cell carcinoma.

This clonotype was seen many times. This chain uses TRBV7-8 with TRBJ2-3, with D tentatively TRBD1 (6 bases). The CDR3 is made up of 15 amino acids. Germline V gene sequence: CDR1 SGHVS, CDR2 FQNEAQ. V lost 5 bases, J lost 0 bases, and 12 bases lay in between. The CDR3 DNA reads as TGTGCCAGCAGCCGGACAGTCTTGAGCACAGATACGCAGTATTTT. Its protein product is CASSRTVLSTDTQYF.

V and J are TRBV7-2 and TRBJ2-5; D call uncertain. The DNA end lines up better with TRBJ2-4; the J call may be wrong. There are 16 residues in the CDR3. Looked up from germline, CDR1 is SGHTA and CDR2 is FQGNSA. The chain's CDR3 is CASSSQRGVAKNIQYF. The CDR3 nucleotides are TGTGCCAGCAGCTCCCAGAGAGGAGTGGCCAAAAACATTCAGTACTTC.

A word on this clonotype: The CDR3 carries no conserved terminal phenylalanine or tryptophan, so it likely arises from a read error. It is unclear where the CDR3 begins or ends on the DNA, so no DNA is shown, and the CDR3 is as TCRdb lists it. The J gene is TRBJ2-5, the V gene TRBV12-3 or TRBV12-4; the D call of TRBD1 is as the table states it, not checked on the DNA. With termini counted, the CDR3 has 14 amino acids. CDR3 in amino acids: CASSFTGNGYTFGS.

The V call is TRBV28, the J call TRBJ1-1, with D maybe TRBD1 (6 bases). The ends were cut back, 5 bases at V and 1 base at J, with 20 bases in the middle. Germline V gene data show CDR1 as MDHEN and CDR2 as SYDVKM. CDR3 length: 17 amino acids. DNA for the CDR3: TGTGCCAGCAGTCGCTTAGACAGGTCCACAGCGAACACTGAAGCTTTCTTT. It specifies CASSRLDRSTANTEAFF.

The chain employs TRBV7-8 and TRBJ2-3; D call uncertain. Gene TRBJ2-7 matches the end of the DNA better, so the J call may be wrong. In germline, CDR1 is SGHVS, CDR2 FQNEAQ. The CDR3 is 13 residues long. The CDR3 DNA follows: TGTGCCAGCAGACCCTCGAGCTCCTACGAGCAGTACTTC. This codes for CASRPSSSYEQYF.

This clonotype was detected once. The chain has TRBV19 and TRBJ2-1; 9 nucleotides agree with TRBD2. Per the germline V gene, CDR1 is LNHDA and CDR2 is SQIVND (reference sequence). V gave up 7 bases and J gave up 2 bases; unmatched junction bases: 6. This CDR3 has 15 amino acids. The CDR3 reads CASTLSGSTYNEQFF. Written as DNA, the CDR3 is TGTGCCAGTACCCTTAGCGGGAGCACCTACAATGAGCAGTTCTTC.

This chain joins TRBV7-9 and TRBJ2-7; 8 bases map to TRBD2. The CDR3 consists of 16 residues. Per germline, CDR1 SEHNR and CDR2 FQNEAQ (reference sequence). Unmatched junction bases numbered 10, after V lost 5 bases and J lost 1 base. CDR3 amino acids: CASSRWGSGGSYEQYF. CDR3 in DNA: TGTGCCAGCAGCCGCTGGGGGAGCGGGGGATCCTACGAGCAGTACTTC. Full variable domain (outside the CDR3, taken from reference TRBV7-9 and TRBJ2-7): DTGVSQNPRHKITKRGQNVTFRCDPISEHNRLYWYRQTLGQGPEFLTYFQNEAQLEKSRLLSDRFSAERPKGSFSTLEIQRTEQGDSAMYLCASSRWGSGGSYEQYFGPGTRLTVT.

This clonotype was recorded a few times. This may come from a read error, since a much larger clone is one base off. The V gene is TRBV6-6, the J gene TRBJ2-1, with a possible D match to TRBD1 (7 bases). Trimming stripped 2 bases from V and 10 bases from J, with 12 bases between. Germline CDR1 and CDR2: MNHNY and SVGAGI (reference sequence). The CDR3 runs 13 residues. Here the CDR3 reads CASSYRQGGEQFF. DNA of the CDR3: TGTGCCAGCAGTTACCGGCAGGGGGGCGAGCAGTTCTTC.

The rearrangement joins TRBV6-8 to TRBJ2-4, with TRBD2 as a possible D gene (5 bases). Trimming removed 4 bases from V and 15 bases from J, with 25 bases in between. There are 15 residues in the CDR3. Germline CDR1 MNHGY, CDR2 SAAAGT. CDR3 coding DNA: TGTGCCAGCAGTTTGGGATTACTAGACACCGGGGAGCTGTACTTC. Translated, it gives CASSLGLLDTGELYF.

This clonotype was counted once. This chain links TRBV29-1 with TRBJ2-7; D not certain. The closer fit of TRBJ2-1 to the DNA end suggests the J call may be wrong. The CDR3 spans 16 residues. Germline lookup yields CDR1 SQVTM and CDR2 ANQGSEA. The CDR3 sequence: CSVEGSRRAFYNEQFF. DNA for the CDR3: TGCAGCGTTGAAGGGAGTCGCCGGGCCTTTTACAATGAGCAGTTCTTC.

This clonotype is labeled as medium-sized. The rearrangement links TRBV6-1 to TRBJ1-3, with D perhaps TRBD1 (5 bases). The CDR3 loop spans 14 amino acids. From germline, CDR1 is MNHNS and CDR2 SASEGT. V was trimmed by 4 bases and J by 2 bases, leaving 9 bases between them. CDR3 amino acids: CASSAGGPGNTIYF. CDR3 DNA: TGTGCCAGCAGTGCCGGGGGACCTGGAAACACCATATATTTT.

V gene TRBV7-2 combines with J gene TRBJ2-4; TRBD1 matches 10 bases. Gene TRBJ2-1 matches the end of the DNA better, so the J call may be wrong. The germline V gene encodes CDR1 SGHTA and CDR2 FQGNSA. The CDR3 is 16 residues long. CDR3 amino acids: CASSSAPGQGYNEQFF. CDR3 coding DNA: TGTGCCAGCAGCTCCGCCCCGGGACAGGGGTACAATGAGCAGTTCTTC.

In this sample, this clonotype turned up many times. The chain combines TRBV6-1 with TRBJ2-3; TRBD2 matches 10 bases. CDR1 is MNHNS and CDR2 is SASEGT in the germline V gene. With 4 bases clipped from V and 2 bases from J, the junction kept 6 bases outside the gene matches. The CDR3 contains 16 residues. CDR3 DNA: TGTGCCAGCAGTGCAAGGACTAGCGGCAACACAGATACGCAGTATTTT. Translating it yields CASSARTSGNTDTQYF.

The genes are TRBV6-2 or TRBV6-3 and TRBJ1-1; D is perhaps TRBD1 (6 bases). The CDR3 has 14 residues. The germline CDR1 and CDR2 sequences are MNHEY and SVGEGT. The ends were cut back, 6 bases at V and 1 base at J, with 12 bases in the middle. The CDR3 region has the DNA TGTGCCAGCAGAGCGGACAGAAAGAACACTGAAGCTTTCTTT. As protein: CASRADRKNTEAFF.

The chain employs TRBV6-1 and TRBJ2-7; TRBD1 or TRBD2 may be the D gene (5 bases each). The ends were cut back, 6 bases at V and 2 bases at J, with 26 bases in the middle. Germline CDR1 MNHNS, CDR2 SASEGT. The CDR3 is 18 residues long. The CDR3 coding sequence is TGTGCCAGCAGGGAACACGGGCAGGGCAGATGGGGGACCTACGAGCAGTACTTC. Translated, it gives CASREHGQGRWGTYEQYF.

The chain carries TRBV28 and TRBJ2-7; D is unclear. The DNA end is a closer match to TRBJ2-4, so the J assignment may be wrong. The germline V gene encodes CDR1 MDHEN and CDR2 SYDVKM. The CDR3 extends over 13 amino acids. For the CDR3, the DNA is TGTGCCAGCGAAATACCGGGCGGAAACATTCAGTACTTC. It yields the protein CASEIPGGNIQYF.

By share of the sample, this clonotype is medium-sized (0.01 to 0.1%). The chain carries TRBV6-1 and TRBJ2-2; D gene uncertain. CDR3 size: 13 residues. Trimming left V 6 bases short and J 7 bases short, with 12 bases between. Looked up from germline, CDR1 is MNHNS and CDR2 is SASEGT. As DNA, the CDR3 is TGTGCCAGCAGGAAAGCGTCAGACGGGGAGCTGTTTTTT. Protein: CASRKASDGELFF.

J is TRBJ2-3 and V is TRBV7-2; TRBD2 is a possible D gene (6 bases). TRBJ2-5 explains the end of the DNA better; the J call may be wrong. Germline values: CDR1 SGHTA, CDR2 FQGNSA. The CDR3 extends over 13 amino acids. Here the CDR3 reads CASSLGTRETQYF. The CDR3 nucleotides read TGTGCCAGCAGTCTCGGGACTCGCGAGACCCAGTACTTC.

The chain couples TRBV28 to TRBJ2-5; D might be TRBD1 (5 bases). This CDR3 is built from 12 residues. Trimming pared 2 bases from V and 13 bases from J, leaving 14 bases between. Per the germline V gene, CDR1 is MDHEN and CDR2 is SYDVKM. CDR3 sequence reads: CASSLQGRSTYF. DNA for the CDR3: TGTGCCAGCAGTTTACAGGGAAGGAGCACGTACTTC.

The chain carries TRBV12-3 or TRBV12-4 and TRBJ2-7, with D hard to call. The assigned J gene may be wrong: the sequence end matches TRBJ2-1 better. The CDR3 totals 15 residues. Written as DNA, the CDR3 is TGTGCCAGCAGCCACCACCCCACGATAAACAATGAGCAGTTCTTC. Protein: CASSHHPTINNEQFF.

This clonotype is labeled medium-sized (0.01 to 0.1%). V is TRBV10-2 and J is TRBJ1-6, with D tentatively TRBD1 (5 bases). The CDR3 is 15 amino acids. The germline gives CDR1 WSHSY, CDR2 SAAADI. With 6 bases removed from V and 4 bases from J, the gap between germline ends came to 13 bases. The CDR3 DNA reads as TGCGCCAGCAGATATCAGGGACTGTATAATTCACCCCTCCACTTT. Translation gives CASRYQGLYNSPLHF.

With respect to this clonotype: At one boundary the junction diverges from the germline segment, which might be a read error. This chain joins TRBV7-6 and TRBJ2-5; TRBD2 agrees at 8 bases. Germline V gene sequence: CDR1 SGHVS, CDR2 FNYEAQ. The CDR3 runs to 14 residues. The CDR3, as DNA: TGTGCTAGCAGCCCCGGACTAGCAACGGAGACCCAGTACTTC. The encoded protein is CASSPGLATETQYF.

The table lists this clonotype with a few counts. V is TRBV24-1 and J is TRBJ2-1; D is uncertain. V lost 1 base to trimming and J lost 6 bases, with 12 bases between them. The CDR3 sequence is 15 residues long. CDR1 is KGHDR, CDR2 SFDVKD, per germline. CDR3: CATSDLEAVSNEQFF. As DNA, the CDR3 is TGTGCCACCAGTGATTTAGAGGCAGTATCCAATGAGCAGTTCTTC.

V and J are TRBV7-9 and TRBJ1-2; 7 nucleotides align to TRBD1. The CDR3 runs to 15 residues. Germline assignment: CDR1 SEHNR and CDR2 FQNEAQ (reference sequence). V was clipped by 1 base and J by 3 bases; unmatched bases: 5. The DNA of the CDR3 is TGTGCCAGCAGCTTAGGACAGGGAGGTTACTATGGCTACACCTTC. Amino acids: CASSLGQGGYYGYTF.

As for this clonotype: No conserved phenylalanine or tryptophan is present at the end of the CDR3, so a read error is the likely explanation. The DNA is left out, because the CDR3 cannot be placed on it with certainty; the CDR3 is given as TCRdb lists it. V and J are TRBV6-1 and TRBJ2-4. The CDR3 has 8 amino acids, counting both end residues. The germline V gene encodes CDR1 MNHNS and CDR2 SASEGT. The CDR3 here is CASRGQSS.

This chain joins TRBV6-6 and TRBJ2-7, with 7 bases identical to TRBD1. The junction had 12 bases not matched to a gene; V was cut back by 0 bases and J by 7 bases. Germline assignment: CDR1 MNHNY and CDR2 SVGAGI (reference sequence). This CDR3 comprises 16 residues. The CDR3 reads CASSYSNRGPYNEQYF. For the CDR3, the DNA is TGTGCCAGCAGTTACTCGAACAGGGGTCCCTACAATGAGCAGTACTTC.

J is TRBJ2-5 and V is TRBV7-8, with 9 nucleotides matching TRBD2. The J call may be wrong; the DNA end is better matched by TRBJ2-1. The CDR3 spans 17 residues. Germline V gene data show CDR1 as SGHVS and CDR2 as FQNEAQ. The CDR3 here is CASSPPRGSGRIDEQFF. CDR3 coding DNA: TGTGCCAGCAGCCCCCCCCGGGGTAGCGGGAGAATCGATGAGCAGTTCTTC.

The sample holds a few counts of this clonotype. The J gene is TRBJ2-1, the V gene TRBV4-1; TRBD2 matches 12 bases. CDR1 and CDR2 (germline): MGHRA, YSYEKL. V shed 6 bases and J 3 bases; nucleotides not matched to a gene: 3. The CDR3 totals 15 residues. The CDR3 is CASRLTSGSYNEQFF. DNA for the CDR3: TGCGCCAGCAGACTGACTAGCGGGAGCTACAATGAGCAGTTCTTC.

The chain couples TRBV7-2 to TRBJ2-5, with D maybe TRBD1 (6 bases). The assigned J gene may be wrong: the sequence end matches TRBJ2-7 better. The CDR3 is made up of 14 amino acids. Germline values: CDR1 SGHTA, CDR2 FQGNSA. CDR3: CASSSDSDTYEQYF. The CDR3 DNA reads as TGTGCCAGCAGCTCGGACAGCGACACCTACGAGCAGTACTTC.

As to this clonotype: The junction shows a germline mismatch at one end, possibly a read error. The V gene is TRBV11-2, the J gene TRBJ2-3; 13 nucleotides match TRBD2. In germline, CDR1 is SGHAT, CDR2 FQNNGV. This CDR3 is built from 18 residues. CDR3 sequence (DNA): TGTGCCAGCAGCTTACTACTAGCGGGAGGGGGGAACACAAATACGCAGTATTTT. Its protein product is CASSLLLAGGGNTNTQYF.